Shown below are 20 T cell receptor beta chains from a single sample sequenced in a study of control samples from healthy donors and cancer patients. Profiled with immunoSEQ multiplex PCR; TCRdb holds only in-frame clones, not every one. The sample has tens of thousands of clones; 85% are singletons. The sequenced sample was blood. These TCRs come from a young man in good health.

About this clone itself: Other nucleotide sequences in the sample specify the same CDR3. CDR3 in amino acids: CASSLGDIYEQYF. In DNA, the CDR3 is TGTGCCAGCAGCTTGGGGGACATCTACGAGCAGTACTTC. The chain has TRBV7-8 and TRBJ2-7, with TRBD1 as a possible D gene (6 bases). Germline V gene sequence: CDR1 SGHVS, CDR2 FQNEAQ. The germline V and J ends were trimmed by 3 bases and 3 bases, with 9 bases remaining between them. This CDR3 region has 13 residues.

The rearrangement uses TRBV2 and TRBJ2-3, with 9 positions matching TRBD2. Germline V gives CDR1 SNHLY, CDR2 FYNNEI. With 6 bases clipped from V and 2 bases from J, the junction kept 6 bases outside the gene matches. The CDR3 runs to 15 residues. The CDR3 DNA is TGTGCCAGCAGCGCCGGGACTAGCTCCACAGATACGCAGTATTTT. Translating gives CASSAGTSSTDTQYF.

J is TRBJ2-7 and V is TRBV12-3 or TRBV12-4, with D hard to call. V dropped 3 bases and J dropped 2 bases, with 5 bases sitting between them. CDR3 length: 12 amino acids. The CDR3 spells CASSFNTYEQYF. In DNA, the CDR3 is TGTGCCAGCAGTTTTAATACCTACGAGCAGTACTTC.

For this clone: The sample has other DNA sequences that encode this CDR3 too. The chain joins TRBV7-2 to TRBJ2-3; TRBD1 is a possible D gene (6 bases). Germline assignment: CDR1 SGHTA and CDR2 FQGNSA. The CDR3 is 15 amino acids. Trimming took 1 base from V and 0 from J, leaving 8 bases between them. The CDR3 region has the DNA TGTGCCAGCAGCTTAGAAGGGGGAAGCACAGATACGCAGTATTTT. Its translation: CASSLEGGSTDTQYF. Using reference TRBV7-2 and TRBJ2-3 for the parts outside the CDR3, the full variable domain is GAGVSQSPSNKVTEKGKDVELRCDPISGHTALYWYRQSLGQGLEFLIYFQGNSAPDKSGLPSDRFSAERTGGSVSTLTIQRTQQEDSAVYLCASSLEGGSTDTQYFGPGTRLTVL.

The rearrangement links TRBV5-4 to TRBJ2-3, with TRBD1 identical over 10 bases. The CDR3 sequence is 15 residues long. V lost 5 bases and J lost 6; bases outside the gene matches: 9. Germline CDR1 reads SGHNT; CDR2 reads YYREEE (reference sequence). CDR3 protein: CASRYGQGVLDTQYF. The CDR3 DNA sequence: TGTGCCAGCAGGTACGGACAGGGGGTTCTGGATACGCAGTATTTT.

This CDR3 is CASSPGEGSYEQYF. CDR3 sequence (DNA): TGTGCCAGCAGCCCAGGGGAGGGCTCCTACGAGCAGTACTTC. The V call is TRBV5-6, the J call TRBJ2-7, with TRBD2 as a possible D gene (7 bases). Trimming cost V 4 bases and J 0 bases, with 11 bases left between them. Germline V gene sequence: CDR1 SGHDT, CDR2 YYEEEE. CDR3 size: 14 residues. Full variable domain (outside the CDR3, taken from reference TRBV5-6 and TRBJ2-7): DAGVTQSPTHLIKTRGQQVTLRCSPKSGHDTVSWYQQALGQGPQFIFQYYEEEERQRGNFPDRFSGHQFPNYSSELNVNALLLGDSALYLCASSPGEGSYEQYFGPGTRLTVT.

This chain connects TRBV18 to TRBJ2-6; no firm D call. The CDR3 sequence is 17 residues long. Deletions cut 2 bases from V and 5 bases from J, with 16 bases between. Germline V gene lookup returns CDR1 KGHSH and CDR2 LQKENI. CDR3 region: CASSPESDALWANVLTF. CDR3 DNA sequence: TGTGCCAGCTCACCAGAGTCTGACGCCCTCTGGGCCAACGTCCTGACTTTC.

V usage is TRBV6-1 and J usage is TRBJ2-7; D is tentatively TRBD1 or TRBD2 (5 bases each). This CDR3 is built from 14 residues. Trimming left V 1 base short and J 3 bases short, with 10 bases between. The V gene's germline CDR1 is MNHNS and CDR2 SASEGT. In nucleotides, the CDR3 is TGTGCCAGCAGTGAAGAACCGGGGCTCTACGAGCAGTACTTC. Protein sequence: CASSEEPGLYEQYF.

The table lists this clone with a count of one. Here the CDR3 DNA reads TGTGCCAGCAAGACAGGGCCGAACACCGGGGAGCTGTTTTTT. This encodes CASKTGPNTGELFF. The chain employs TRBV7-9 and TRBJ2-2, with TRBD1 matching 7 bases. The CDR3 spans 14 residues. Looked up from germline, CDR1 is SEHNR and CDR2 is FQNEAQ (reference sequence). The V and J ends lost 7 bases and 0 bases, in that order; junction bases with no gene match: 2.

CDR3 protein: CASSTGQGAYEQYF. CDR3 nucleotide sequence: TGTGCCAGCAGTACCGGACAGGGGGCTTACGAGCAGTACTTC. This chain joins TRBV27 and TRBJ2-7; 11 bases map to TRBD1. This CDR3 has 14 amino acids. Germline-derived CDR1 and CDR2 are MNHEY and SMNVEV (reference sequence). J was trimmed by 4 bases and V by 5 bases; bases with no gene match: 4.

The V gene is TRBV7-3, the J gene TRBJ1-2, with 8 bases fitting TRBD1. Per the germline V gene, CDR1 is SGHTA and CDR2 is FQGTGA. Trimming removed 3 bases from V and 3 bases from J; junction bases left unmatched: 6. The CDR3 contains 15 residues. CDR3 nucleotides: TGTGCCAGCAGCTTCGCAGGGGGCGCCGACTATGGCTACACCTTC. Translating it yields CASSFAGGADYGYTF.

The CDR3 region is CASSPSDSSGNTIYF. In DNA form, the CDR3 reads TGTGCCAGCAGCCCATCCGATTCATCTGGAAACACCATATATTTT. The chain is built from TRBV6-5 and TRBJ1-3; no clear D gene. Trimming took 6 bases from V and 1 from J, leaving 13 bases between them. The CDR3 covers 15 residues. Looked up from germline, CDR1 is MNHEY and CDR2 is SVGAGI.

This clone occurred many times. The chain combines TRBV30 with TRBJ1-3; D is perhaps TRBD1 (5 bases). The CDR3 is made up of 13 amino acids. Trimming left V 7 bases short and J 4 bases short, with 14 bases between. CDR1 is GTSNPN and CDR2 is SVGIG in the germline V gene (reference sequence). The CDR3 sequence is CASYGGKGNTIYF. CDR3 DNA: TGTGCCTCTTACGGGGGAAAAGGAAACACCATATATTTT. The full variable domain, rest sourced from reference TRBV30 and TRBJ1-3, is SQTIHQWPATLVQPVGSPLSLECTVEGTSNPNLYWYRQAAGRGLQLLFYSVGIGQISSEVPQNLSASRPQDRQFILSSKKLLLSDSGFYLCASYGGKGNTIYFGEGSWLTVV.

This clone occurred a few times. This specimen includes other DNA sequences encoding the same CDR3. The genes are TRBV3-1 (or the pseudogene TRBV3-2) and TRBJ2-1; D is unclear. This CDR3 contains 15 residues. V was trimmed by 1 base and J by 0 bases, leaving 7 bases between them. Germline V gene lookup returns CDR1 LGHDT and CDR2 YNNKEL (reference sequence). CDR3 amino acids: CASSQGRTSYNEQFF. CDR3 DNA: TGTGCCAGCAGCCAAGGCCGAACCTCCTACAATGAGCAGTTCTTC.

DNA for the CDR3: TGCGCCAGCAGTGTCGGGGCTAATGAAAAACTGTTTTTT. Its protein is CASSVGANEKLFF. The J gene is TRBJ1-4, the V gene TRBV10-1; D is unresolved. From germline, CDR1 is WNHNN and CDR2 SYGVQD (reference sequence). Trimming cost V 4 bases and J 3 bases, with 6 bases left between them. The CDR3 is 13 amino acids.

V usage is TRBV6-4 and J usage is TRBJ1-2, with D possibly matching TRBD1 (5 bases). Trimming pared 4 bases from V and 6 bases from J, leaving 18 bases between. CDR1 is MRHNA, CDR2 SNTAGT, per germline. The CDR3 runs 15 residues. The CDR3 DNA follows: TGTGCCAGCAGTGTTTCGGGCGGCAGGGCGGATGGCTACACCTTC. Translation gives CASSVSGGRADGYTF.

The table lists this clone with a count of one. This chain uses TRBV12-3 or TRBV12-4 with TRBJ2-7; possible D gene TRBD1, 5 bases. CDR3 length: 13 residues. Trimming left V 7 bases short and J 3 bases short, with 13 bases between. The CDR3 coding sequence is TGTGCCAGCATGAGGACATCCTACTACGAGCAGTACTTC. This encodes CASMRTSYYEQYF.

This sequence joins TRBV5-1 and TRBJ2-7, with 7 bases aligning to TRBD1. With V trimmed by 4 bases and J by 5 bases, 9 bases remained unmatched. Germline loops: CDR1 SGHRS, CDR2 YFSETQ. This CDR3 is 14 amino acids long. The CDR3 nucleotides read TGCGCCAGCAGCGTTACCGGGACAGTCAACGAGCAGTACTTC. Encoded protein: CASSVTGTVNEQYF.

The chain's CDR3 is CASSQAPVRDNEQFF. In DNA form, the CDR3 reads TGTGCCAGCAGCCAAGCCCCAGTAAGAGACAATGAGCAGTTCTTC. This chain joins TRBV4-2 and TRBJ2-1; D ambiguous. CDR1 is LGHNA and CDR2 is YNFKEQ in the germline V gene. V was pared by 1 base and J by 5 bases, with 12 bases between. This CDR3 is 15 amino acids long.

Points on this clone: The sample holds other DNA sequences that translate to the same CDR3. CDR3 amino acids: CASSQTGSGYTF. The CDR3, as DNA: TGTGCCAGCAGCCAGACAGGCTCCGGCTACACCTTC. The chain has TRBV3-1 (or the pseudogene TRBV3-2) and TRBJ1-2; D is perhaps TRBD1 (6 bases). V lost 3 bases and J lost 8, with 10 bases in between. The CDR3 runs to 12 residues. Germline V gene sequence: CDR1 LGHDT, CDR2 YNNKEL (reference sequence).